This TCR beta chain comes out of a study of blood T cell repertoires in COVID-19. Overall study: Samples taken during acute and convalescent COVID-19 were collected in the United States, Italy and Spain. In each case, the material was cDNA or gDNA derived from T cells, B-cell-depleted T cells, or PBMCs.

Germline lookup yields CDR1 MNHEY and CDR2 SMNVEV (reference sequence). CDR3 length equals 18 residues. J gave up 0 bases and V 4 bases, and 11 bases lay outside the gene matches. Original handling: Researchers report that nucleated cell counts were estimated from reference gene primer amplification. The table came from immunoSEQ multiplex PCR; TCRdb's copy has only in-frame clones and leaves some out. V, J and clone size are those of that table, while D and trimming were read from the DNA. Of roughly 670,000 clones in the sample, about nine tenths were seen once. The sequenced material came from peripheral blood. The rearrangement links TRBV27 to TRBJ2-3; 9 nucleotides match TRBD2. The sequence was obtained from a woman aged 18-29 years with acute or convalescent COVID-19. CDR3 sequence reads: CASSYKGGLALSTDTQYF. The CDR3 nucleotides read TGTGCCAGCAGTTACAAAGGCGGACTAGCGCTTAGCACAGATACGCAGTATTTT.